The TCR beta chain described here comes from a study of graft-versus-host responses after intestinal transplantation. In the study overall: Anti-thymocyte globulin induction was given to all recipients, followed by tacrolimus and steroids for around three years.

The table lists this clone with a few counts. Produced via immunoSEQ multiplex PCR; TCRdb's table is partial and in-frame only. The table lists around 15,000 clones, roughly 74% of them singletons. Germline CDR1 reads MNHNS; CDR2 reads SASEGT. This CDR3 comprises 19 residues. V dropped 3 bases and J dropped 5 bases, with 28 bases sitting between them. Intraepithelial plus lamina propria lymphocytes were released by processing graft tissue. The sequence was collected from a human patient who received an intestinal transplant, so some T cells may come from the graft donor. This sample comprised ileum tissue, obtained 14 days after transplant. This chain uses TRBV6-1 with TRBJ2-5; D may be TRBD1 or TRBD2 (5 bases each). This CDR3 is CASSDLRWIARWGSETQYF. CDR3 nucleotide sequence: TGTGCCAGCAGTGACTTGAGGTGGATAGCTCGTTGGGGGTCGGAGACCCAGTACTTC.